This T cell receptor beta chain originates from a study of T cells in Graves' hyperthyroidism and ophthalmopathy. The CDR3 covers 14 residues. The germline V gene encodes CDR1 SGHRS and CDR2 YFSETQ. Inclusion characteristics of ophthalmopathy patients comprised a Clinical Activity Score of at least 3, a NOSPECS grade of at least 4, and duration under 3 months. Regarding this clonotype: The antigen is not known. Its ends do not fully match the called genes, so a read error is possible.

Study-level points and caveats: Blood samples included most of the expanded thyroid clonotypes exceeding 0.001.

Researchers took RNA transcripts and amplified the TCR beta CDR3 regions from them. The study used the HTBI primer set for a first-round RT-PCR of the TCR CDR3. TCRdb used MiXCR to reprocess the multiplex PCR reads, holding one entry per CDR3 protein. The sample has around 530,000 distinct CDR3 sequences; over 15% are singletons. This chain links TRBV5-1 with TRBJ2-3; 9 bases are shared with TRBD1. The sample taken for sequencing was blood. This TCR came from a woman aged 18-29 years with Graves' ophthalmopathy. The CDR3 here is CASSSGQGTGTQYF. DNA for the CDR3: TGCGCCAGCAGCTCCGGACAGGGGACAGGTACGCAGTATTTT. Combining the CDR3 with reference TRBV5-1 and TRBJ2-3 gives the whole variable domain KAGVTQTPRYLIKTRGQQVTLSCSPISGHRSVSWYQQTPGQGLQFLFEYFSETQRNKGNFPGRFSGRQFSNSRSEMNVSTLELGDSALYLCASSSGQGTGTQYFGPGTRLTVL.